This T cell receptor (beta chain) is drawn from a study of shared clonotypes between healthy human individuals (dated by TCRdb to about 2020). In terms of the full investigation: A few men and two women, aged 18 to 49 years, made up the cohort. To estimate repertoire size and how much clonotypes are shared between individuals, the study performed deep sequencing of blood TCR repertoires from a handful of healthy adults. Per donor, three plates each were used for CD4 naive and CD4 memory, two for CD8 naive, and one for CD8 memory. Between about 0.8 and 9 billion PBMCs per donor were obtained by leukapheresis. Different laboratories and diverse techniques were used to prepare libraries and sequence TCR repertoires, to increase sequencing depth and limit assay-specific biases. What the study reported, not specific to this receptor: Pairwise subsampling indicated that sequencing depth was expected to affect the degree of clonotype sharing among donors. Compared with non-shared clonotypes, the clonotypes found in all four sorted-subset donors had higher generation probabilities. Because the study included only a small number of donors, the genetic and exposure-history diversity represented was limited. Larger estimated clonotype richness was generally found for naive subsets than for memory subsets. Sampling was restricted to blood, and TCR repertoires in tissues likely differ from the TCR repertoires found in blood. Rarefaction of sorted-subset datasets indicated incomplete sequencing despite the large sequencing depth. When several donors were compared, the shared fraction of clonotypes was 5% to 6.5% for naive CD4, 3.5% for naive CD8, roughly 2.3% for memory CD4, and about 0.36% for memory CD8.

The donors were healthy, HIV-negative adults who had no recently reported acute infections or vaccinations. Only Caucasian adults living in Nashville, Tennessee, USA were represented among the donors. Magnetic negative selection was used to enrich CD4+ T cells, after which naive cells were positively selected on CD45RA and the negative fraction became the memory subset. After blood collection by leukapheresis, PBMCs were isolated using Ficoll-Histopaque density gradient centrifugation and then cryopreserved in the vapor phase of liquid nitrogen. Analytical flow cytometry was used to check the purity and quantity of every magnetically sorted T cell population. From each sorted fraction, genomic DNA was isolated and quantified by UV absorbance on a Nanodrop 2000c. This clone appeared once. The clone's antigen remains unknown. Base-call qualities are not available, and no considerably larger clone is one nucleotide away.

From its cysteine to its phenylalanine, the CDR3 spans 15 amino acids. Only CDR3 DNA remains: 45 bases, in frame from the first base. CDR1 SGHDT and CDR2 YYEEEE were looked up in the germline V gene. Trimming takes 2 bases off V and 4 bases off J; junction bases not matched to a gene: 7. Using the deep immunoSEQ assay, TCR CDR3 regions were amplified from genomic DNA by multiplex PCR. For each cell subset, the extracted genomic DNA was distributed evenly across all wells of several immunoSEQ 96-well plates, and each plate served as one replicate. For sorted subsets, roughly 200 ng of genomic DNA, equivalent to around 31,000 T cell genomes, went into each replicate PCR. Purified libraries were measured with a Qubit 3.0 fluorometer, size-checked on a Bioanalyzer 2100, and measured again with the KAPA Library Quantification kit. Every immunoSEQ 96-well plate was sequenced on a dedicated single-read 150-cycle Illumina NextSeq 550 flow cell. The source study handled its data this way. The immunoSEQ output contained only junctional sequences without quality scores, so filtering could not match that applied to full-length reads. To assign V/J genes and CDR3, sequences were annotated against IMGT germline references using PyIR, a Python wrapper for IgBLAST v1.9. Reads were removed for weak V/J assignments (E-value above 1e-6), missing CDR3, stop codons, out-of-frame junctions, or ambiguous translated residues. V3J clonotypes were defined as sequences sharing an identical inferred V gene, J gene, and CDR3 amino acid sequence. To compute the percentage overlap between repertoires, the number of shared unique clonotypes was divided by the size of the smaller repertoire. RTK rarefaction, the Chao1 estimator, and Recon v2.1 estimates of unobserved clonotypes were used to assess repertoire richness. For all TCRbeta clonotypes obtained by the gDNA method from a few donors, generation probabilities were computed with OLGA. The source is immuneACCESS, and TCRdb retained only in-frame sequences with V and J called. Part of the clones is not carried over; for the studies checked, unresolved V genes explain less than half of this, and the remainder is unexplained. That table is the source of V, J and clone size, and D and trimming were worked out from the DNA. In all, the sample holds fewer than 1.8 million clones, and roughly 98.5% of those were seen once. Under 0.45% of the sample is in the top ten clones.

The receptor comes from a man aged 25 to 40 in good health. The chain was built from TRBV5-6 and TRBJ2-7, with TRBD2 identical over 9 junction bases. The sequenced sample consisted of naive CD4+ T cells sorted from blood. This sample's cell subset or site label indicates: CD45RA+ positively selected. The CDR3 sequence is CASSFGASGVYEQYF. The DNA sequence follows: TGTGCCAGCAGCTTTGGAGCTAGCGGGGTTTACGAGCAGTACTTC. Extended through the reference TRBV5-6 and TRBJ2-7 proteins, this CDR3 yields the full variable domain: DAGVTQSPTHLIKTRGQQVTLRCSPKSGHDTVSWYQQALGQGPQFIFQYYEEEERQRGNFPDRFSGHQFPNYSSELNVNALLLGDSALYLCASSFGASGVYEQYFGPGTRLTVT.